This T cell receptor beta chain was found in a study of PD-1 blockade in mismatch repair-deficient tumors. V lost 0 bases and J lost 0, with 6 bases in between. The CDR3 contains 15 residues. In germline, CDR1 is SGDLS, CDR2 YYNGEE. The method was immunoSEQ multiplex PCR; TCRdb's version includes in-frame clones alone and lacks a portion of them. In the table there are more than 40,000 clones, approximately 81% of which are singletons. The rearrangement uses TRBV9 and TRBJ2-2; unclear D gene. This specimen consisted of peripheral blood, obtained roughly 21 weeks after starting pembrolizumab. This TCR was recovered from an adult with mismatch repair-deficient cancer. The CDR3 DNA is TGTGCCAGCAGCGTAGAGGACGCGAACACCGGGGAGCTGTTTTTT. Its protein product is CASSVEDANTGELFF.